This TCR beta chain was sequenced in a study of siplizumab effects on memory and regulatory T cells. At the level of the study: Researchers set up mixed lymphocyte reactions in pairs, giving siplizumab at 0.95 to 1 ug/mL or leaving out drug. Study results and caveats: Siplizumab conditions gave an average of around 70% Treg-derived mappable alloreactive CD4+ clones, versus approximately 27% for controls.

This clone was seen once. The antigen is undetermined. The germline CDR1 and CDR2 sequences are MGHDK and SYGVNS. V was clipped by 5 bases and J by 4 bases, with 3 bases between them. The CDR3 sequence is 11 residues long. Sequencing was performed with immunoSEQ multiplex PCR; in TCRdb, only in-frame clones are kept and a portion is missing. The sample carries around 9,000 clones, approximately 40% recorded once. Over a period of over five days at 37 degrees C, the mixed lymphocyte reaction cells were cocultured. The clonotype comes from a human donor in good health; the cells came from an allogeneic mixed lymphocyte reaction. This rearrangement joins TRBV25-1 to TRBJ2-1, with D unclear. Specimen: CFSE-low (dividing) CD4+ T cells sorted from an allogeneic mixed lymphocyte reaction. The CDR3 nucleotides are TGTGCCAGCAGTCAGTACAATGAGCAGTTCTTC. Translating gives CASSQYNEQFF.